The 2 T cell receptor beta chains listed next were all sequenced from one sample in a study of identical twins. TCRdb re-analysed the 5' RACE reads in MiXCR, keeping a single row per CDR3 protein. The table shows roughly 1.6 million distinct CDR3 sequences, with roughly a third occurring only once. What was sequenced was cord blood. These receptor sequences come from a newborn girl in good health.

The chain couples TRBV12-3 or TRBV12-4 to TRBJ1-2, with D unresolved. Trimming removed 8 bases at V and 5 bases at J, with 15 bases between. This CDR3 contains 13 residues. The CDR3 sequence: CASAPQLRYGYTF. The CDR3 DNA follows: TGTGCCAGCGCCCCACAGCTACGATATGGCTACACCTTC.

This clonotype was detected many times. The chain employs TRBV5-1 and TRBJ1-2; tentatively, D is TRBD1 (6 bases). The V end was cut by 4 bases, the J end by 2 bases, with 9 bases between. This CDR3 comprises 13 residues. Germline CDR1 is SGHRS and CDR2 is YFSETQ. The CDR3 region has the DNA TGCGCCAGCAGCAATGACAGGAACTATGGCTACACCTTC. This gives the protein CASSNDRNYGYTF.